This TCR beta chain is drawn from a study of CDR3 diversity in severe acne. Via MiXCR, TCRdb re-called the PCR reads, giving one row per CDR3 protein. The sample consists of 100,000 or so distinct CDR3 sequences, 51% of them appearing once. V was clipped by 6 bases and J by 5 bases; unmatched bases: 18. The V gene's germline CDR1 is SGHTA and CDR2 FQGTGA. This CDR3 is built from 19 residues. The chain recombines TRBV7-3 with TRBJ2-1, with 11 nucleotides matching TRBD2. The specimen sequenced was blood. This clonotype was sampled from a male donor with acne. The CDR3 sequence: CASSSLAGLAARSDNEQFF. In DNA, the CDR3 is TGTGCCAGCAGTTCATTAGCGGGACTAGCGGCCAGGTCGGACAATGAGCAGTTCTTC.